This T cell receptor (beta chain) came from a study of response to subunit inactivated influenza vaccine. TCRdb itself ran the RT-PCR reads through MiXCR, one entry per CDR3 protein. The sample lists some 640,000 distinct CDR3 sequences, over 11% occurring once. This clonotype has at least ten counts. Germline lookup yields CDR1 SQVTM and CDR2 ANQGSEA. This CDR3 has 14 amino acids. V gave up 6 bases and J gave up 1 base, with 15 bases separating them. The receptor was derived from a man aged 50 to 60 who received an inactivated influenza vaccine. The source was PBMCs from blood, collected less than 15 days before vaccination. The chain couples TRBV29-1 to TRBJ1-1; weak D call: TRBD1 (6 bases). Written as DNA, the CDR3 is TGCAGCGTGTCCATGGGGGGGGCGAACACTGAAGCTTTCTTT. Amino acid sequence: CSVSMGGANTEAFF.